This is a list of T cell receptor beta chains from one sample in a study of blood T cell repertoires in COVID-19. Generated by immunoSEQ multiplex PCR, the TCRdb table keeps only in-frame clones and is missing some. The sample contains 400,000 or so clones, 87% of which appear only once. The specimen was PBMCs or T cells enriched from blood (not recorded which). All receptors derive from a man aged 40-50 years in a cohort exposed to, infected with or recovered from COVID-19 (not recorded which). The CDR3 runs from the conserved cysteine through the conserved F or W. The D gene is left open where the match is weak. Rows give clone size only sometimes, using once, few, many, or a class for an expanded clone.

clone_size	d_call	j_call	v_call	cdr3_aa	cdr3_nt
.	.	TRBJ1-2	TRBV5-1	CASSAGQGMGYGYTF	TGCGCCAGCAGCGCAGGGCAGGGAATGGGCTATGGCTACACCTTC
.	.	TRBJ1-2	TRBV6-5	CASSYSPDRNYGYTF	TGTGCCAGCAGTTACTCTCCCGACAGAAACTATGGCTACACCTTC
.	.	TRBJ1-1	TRBV5-1	CASYDSLNTEAFF	TGCGCCAGCTATGACTCCTTGAACACTGAAGCTTTCTTT
.	TRBD2	TRBJ2-7	TRBV28	CASRLAAAYEQYF	TGTGCCAGCAGACTAGCGGCCGCCTACGAGCAGTACTTC
.	.	TRBJ1-2	TRBV7-8	CASSLDREWGQNYGYTF	TGTGCCAGCAGCTTAGATCGTGAGTGGGGCCAGAACTATGGCTACACCTTC
few	.	TRBJ1-5	TRBV28	CASSLEGQPQHF	TGTGCCAGCAGTTTAGAGGGTCAGCCCCAGCATTTT
.	TRBD1	TRBJ1-4	TRBV5-4	CASSSGQGPNEKLFF	TGTGCCAGCAGCTCCGGACAGGGGCCTAATGAAAAACTGTTTTTT
.	.	TRBJ2-7	TRBV19	CASSSRATYEQYF	TGTGCCAGTAGTAGCAGGGCCACCTACGAGCAGTACTTC
.	.	TRBJ2-4	TRBV14	CASSQDLSTQGGFQYF	TGTGCCAGCAGCCAAGATCTCTCTACCCAAGGGGGTTTTCAGTACTTC
.	.	TRBJ1-3	TRBV5-1	CASSLSVPNSGNTIYF	TGCGCCAGCAGCCTATCGGTTCCCAACTCTGGAAACACCATATATTTT
.	TRBD2	TRBJ2-2	TRBV5-1	CASSSGGLVNTGELFF	TGCGCCAGCAGCTCCGGGGGACTAGTGAACACCGGGGAGCTGTTTTTT
.	.	TRBJ1-5	TRBV6-5	CASSTREEQPQHF	TGTGCCAGCAGTACAAGGGAGGAGCAGCCCCAGCATTTT
.	.	TRBJ2-7	TRBV7-2	CASSLQGPTTGLYF	TGTGCCAGCAGCTTACAAGGGCCAACGACAGGTCTGTACTTC
.	.	TRBJ1-2	TRBV6-5	CAVKQGSLNYGYTF	TGTGCCGTCAAACAGGGCTCCCTGAACTATGGCTACACCTTC
.	.	TRBJ1-3	TRBV5-6	CASSLYSTSSGNTIYF	TGTGCCAGCAGCTTGTACAGTACAAGCTCTGGAAACACCATATATTTT
.	TRBD2	TRBJ2-3	TRBV24-1	CATRGTSGSADTQYF	TGTGCCACCAGAGGGACTAGCGGGAGTGCAGATACGCAGTATTTT
.	.	TRBJ1-2	TRBV5-1	CASREPGLYYGYTF	TGCGCCAGCAGGGAACCGGGACTGTACTATGGCTACACCTTC
.	TRBD2	TRBJ2-7	TRBV6-5	CASRRGTRSYEQYF	TGTGCCAGCAGACGCGGGACTAGATCCTACGAGCAGTACTTC
.	.	TRBJ1-1	TRBV5-1	CASSSQGPMNTEAFF	TGCGCCAGCAGCTCCCAGGGGCCGATGAACACTGAAGCTTTCTTT
.	TRBD1	TRBJ2-7	TRBV30	CAWSVPSGQTRKEQYF	TGTGCCTGGAGTGTCCCCTCGGGACAGACACGGAAGGAGCAGTACTTC
.	.	TRBJ1-4	TRBV14	CASRRTPNEKLFF	TGTGCCAGCCGCCGGACTCCAAATGAAAAACTGTTTTTT
.	TRBD1	TRBJ1-2	TRBV9	CASSVEDRGYGYTF	TGTGCCAGCAGCGTAGAGGACAGGGGATATGGCTACACCTTC
.	.	TRBJ1-2	TRBV28	CASSFGIRSPGYTF	TGTGCCAGCAGTTTCGGGATCCGGTCACCTGGCTACACCTTC
once	TRBD2	TRBJ2-3	TRBV5-1	CASSLSGSGTDTQYF	TGCGCCAGCAGCTTAAGCGGGAGCGGCACAGATACGCAGTATTTT
.	TRBD2	TRBJ2-7	TRBV28	CASSISLAGIYEQYF	TGTGCCAGCAGTATCTCTCTAGCGGGGATTTACGAGCAGTACTTC
few	TRBD1	TRBJ1-2	TRBV9	CASSPGQGLFGYTF	TGTGCCAGCAGCCCGGGACAGGGACTTTTCGGCTACACCTTC
.	TRBD2	TRBJ2-7	TRBV6-5	CASRRTSGINEQYF	TGTGCCAGCAGGCGGACTAGCGGGATTAACGAGCAGTACTTC
.	TRBD1	TRBJ1-6	TRBV6-1	CASSGPGQVTSSYNSPLHF	TGTGCCAGCAGTGGACCGGGACAGGTCACGAGCTCCTATAATTCACCCCTCCACTTT
.	.	TRBJ1-1	TRBV6-6	CASSRQPTNTEAFF	TGTGCCAGCAGCAGACAGCCCACGAACACTGAAGCTTTCTTT
.	.	TRBJ1-2	TRBV30	CAWRSTGGFFFYGYTF	TGTGCCTGGAGGTCAACCGGGGGGTTTTTCTTCTATGGCTACACCTTC
.	.	TRBJ1-2	TRBV3-1/TRBV3-2	CASSQGSVDYGYTF	TGTGCCAGCAGCCAAGGTTCAGTTGACTATGGCTACACCTTC
.	.	TRBJ1-6	TRBV28	CASSPAGRNSPLHF	TGTGCCAGCAGTCCCGCGGGGAGGAATTCACCCCTCCACTTT
.	.	TRBJ2-5	TRBV28	CASSSQETQYF	TGTGCCAGCAGTTCGCAAGAGACCCAGTACTTC
.	TRBD1	TRBJ2-2	TRBV3-1/TRBV3-2	CASSHSGTGLPGELFF	TGTGCCAGCAGCCATTCCGGGACAGGGCTTCCCGGGGAGCTGTTTTTT
.	.	TRBJ2-7	TRBV5-1	CASSPVGTGYAYEQYF	TGCGCCAGCAGCCCCGTAGGCACAGGGTACGCCTACGAGCAGTACTTC
.	TRBD2	TRBJ2-7	TRBV2	CASRLAGTTYEQYF	TGTGCCAGCAGGCTAGCGGGAACTACCTACGAGCAGTACTTC
.	.	TRBJ2-2	TRBV6-5	CASRGGHQNTGELFF	TGTGCCAGCAGGGGGGGGCACCAGAACACCGGGGAGCTGTTTTTT
.	.	TRBJ1-1	TRBV7-3	CASSRVGDTEAFF	TGTGCCAGCAGCCGGGTAGGGGACACTGAAGCTTTCTTT
.	TRBD1	TRBJ2-1	TRBV29-1	CSVEETGENEQFF	TGCAGCGTTGAAGAGACAGGGGAAAATGAGCAGTTCTTC
.	.	TRBJ2-7	TRBV7-2	CASSLVTEQYF	TGTGCCAGCAGCTTAGTTACTGAGCAGTACTTC
.	.	TRBJ2-4	TRBV3-1/TRBV3-2	CASSQDQASVASAKNIQYF	TGTGCCAGCAGCCAAGATCAGGCTTCGGTGGCGTCGGCCAAAAACATTCAGTACTTC
.	.	TRBJ1-4	TRBV6-5	CASSRVMFGEKLFF	TGTGCCAGCAGCCGAGTCATGTTCGGTGAAAAACTGTTTTTT
.	.	TRBJ2-3	TRBV24-1	CATSEGGSTDTQYF	TGTGCCACCAGTGAGGGGGGTAGCACAGATACGCAGTATTTT
.	TRBD2	TRBJ2-1	TRBV4-1	CASSRSSGRAVNEQFF	TGCGCCAGCAGCCGATCTAGCGGGAGGGCCGTTAATGAGCAGTTCTTC
.	TRBD1	TRBJ1-6	TRBV28	CASSPVGQGSNSPLHF	TGTGCCAGCAGCCCAGTCGGACAGGGAAGTAATTCACCCCTCCACTTT
.	TRBD2	TRBJ2-2	TRBV6-4	CASSELAGSTGELFF	TGTGCCAGTTCAGAACTAGCGGGAAGCACCGGGGAGCTGTTTTTT
.	.	TRBJ2-1	TRBV7-2	CASSLERSSYNEQFF	TGTGCCAGCAGCTTAGAGAGAAGCTCCTACAATGAGCAGTTCTTC
.	TRBD1	TRBJ1-2	TRBV27	CASSSRNRGNYGYTF	TGTGCCAGCAGTTCCAGAAACAGGGGCAACTATGGCTACACCTTC
.	TRBD2	TRBJ2-1	TRBV11-2	CASSASGSSYNEQFF	TGTGCCAGCAGCGCGAGCGGGAGCTCCTACAATGAGCAGTTCTTC
once	.	TRBJ1-5	TRBV15	CATSNSRNQPQHF	TGTGCCACCAGCAATTCCAGAAATCAGCCCCAGCATTTT
.	.	TRBJ2-1	TRBV2	CASSSRSEQFF	TGTGCCAGCAGTTCGAGGAGTGAGCAGTTCTTC
once	TRBD1	TRBJ2-2	TRBV7-7	CASSPTGGDTGELFF	TGTGCCAGCAGCCCGACAGGGGGGGACACCGGGGAGCTGTTTTTT
.	TRBD2	TRBJ2-1	TRBV27	CASSLALAGGPSYNEQFF	TGTGCCAGCAGTCTCGCACTAGCGGGAGGCCCCTCATACAATGAGCAGTTCTTC
once	.	TRBJ2-1	TRBV2	CASSEGDREEFF	TGTGCCAGCAGTGAAGGTGACAGGGAGGAGTTCTTC
.	.	TRBJ2-2	TRBV12-5	CASGFAAGTGELFF	TGTGCTAGTGGTTTTGCGGCGGGGACCGGGGAGCTGTTTTTT
.	.	TRBJ2-5	TRBV25-1	CASSGDKETQYF	TGTGCCAGCAGTGGAGACAAAGAGACCCAGTACTTC
.	TRBD1	TRBJ1-1	TRBV5-1	CASSPRQGPSNTEAFF	TGCGCCAGCAGCCCCCGACAGGGCCCCTCGAACACTGAAGCTTTCTTT
.	.	TRBJ1-1	TRBV5-4	CASSLGTRVPNTEAFF	TGTGCCAGCAGCTTGGGGACCAGGGTACCGAACACTGAAGCTTTCTTT
.	.	TRBJ2-3	TRBV10-2	CASSVRRTDTQYF	TGCGCCAGCAGTGTTCGGAGGACAGATACGCAGTATTTT